This T cell receptor beta chain was identified during a study of cytomegalovirus exposure and HLA in healthy donors. Study outcomes and limitations: The classifier reportedly diagnosed cytomegalovirus status with high specificity and sensitivity. The dataset shows that most TCR sequences were rare, while some public TCRs occurred in many donors.

Remarks on this clone: Its matching antigen is unknown.

The PCR contained 60 Vbeta and 13 Jbeta primers. Sequencing was performed with immunoSEQ multiplex PCR; in TCRdb, only in-frame clones are kept and a portion is missing. The repertoire has 150,000 to 200,000 clones, more than 75% of them found once; the top ten carry approximately 2%. The receptor was derived from a woman aged 18-35 years in good health and CMV-seronegative. The specimen sequenced was PBMCs.

Here the CDR3 reads CAWSLDREPTDTQYF. CDR3 DNA: TGTGCCTGGAGCCTGGACAGGGAACCCACAGATACGCAGTATTTT. The chain couples TRBV30 to TRBJ2-3; 8 nucleotides agree with TRBD1. The junction had 7 bases not matched to a gene; V was cut back by 3 bases and J by 2 bases. From germline, CDR1 is GTSNPN and CDR2 SVGIG (reference sequence). The CDR3 has 15 amino acids. Based on the CDR3 plus reference TRBV30 and TRBJ2-3, the full variable domain is SQTIHQWPATLVQPVGSPLSLECTVEGTSNPNLYWYRQAAGRGLQLLFYSVGIGQISSEVPQNLSASRPQDRQFILSSKKLLLSDSGFYLCAWSLDREPTDTQYFGPGTRLTVL.